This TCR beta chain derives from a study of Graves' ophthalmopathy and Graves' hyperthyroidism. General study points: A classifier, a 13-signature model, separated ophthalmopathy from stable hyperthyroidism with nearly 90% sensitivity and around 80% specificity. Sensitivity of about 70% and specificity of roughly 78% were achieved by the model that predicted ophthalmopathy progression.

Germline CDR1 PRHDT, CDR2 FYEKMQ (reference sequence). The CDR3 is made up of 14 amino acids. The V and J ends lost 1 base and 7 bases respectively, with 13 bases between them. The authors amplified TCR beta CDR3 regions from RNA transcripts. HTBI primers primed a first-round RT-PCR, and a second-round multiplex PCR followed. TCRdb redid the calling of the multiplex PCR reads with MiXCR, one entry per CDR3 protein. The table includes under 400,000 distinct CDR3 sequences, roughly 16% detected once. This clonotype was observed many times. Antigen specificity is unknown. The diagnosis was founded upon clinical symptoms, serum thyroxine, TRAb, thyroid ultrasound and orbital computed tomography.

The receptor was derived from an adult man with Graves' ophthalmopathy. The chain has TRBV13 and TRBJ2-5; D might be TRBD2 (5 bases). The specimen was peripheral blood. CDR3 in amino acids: CASSLAATEGTQYF. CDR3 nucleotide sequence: TGTGCCAGCAGCTTAGCGGCCACCGAGGGGACCCAGTACTTC.